This T cell receptor (beta chain) was captured in a study of blood T cell repertoires in COVID-19. The wider study: Acute-phase and convalescent COVID-19 samples originated in the United States, Italy and Spain.

This CDR3 is 17 amino acids long. Germline V CDR1 and CDR2: KGHSH, LQKENI. V lost 2 bases, J lost 2 bases, and 19 bases lay in between. Patients of the Seattle cohort, enrolled during active infection, were followed longitudinally. Authors' processing steps: Amplified reference gene primers provided the basis for estimating nucleated cell counts. Produced via immunoSEQ multiplex PCR; TCRdb's table is partial and in-frame only. V and J calls and clone size are copied from that table; D and trimming were computed from the DNA. The data contain about 140,000 clones, approximately 90% of them singletons. This clone has a handful of counts.

The source is a human donor with COVID-19, enrolled during active disease. The donor label of this sample is uncertain. Sequencing used peripheral blood. The chain employs TRBV18 and TRBJ2-7; tentative D call: TRBD1 (6 bases). The CDR3 is CASSPSFTDRLAYEQYF. For the CDR3, the DNA is TGTGCCAGCTCACCATCGTTCACAGACAGGCTTGCCTACGAGCAGTACTTC.